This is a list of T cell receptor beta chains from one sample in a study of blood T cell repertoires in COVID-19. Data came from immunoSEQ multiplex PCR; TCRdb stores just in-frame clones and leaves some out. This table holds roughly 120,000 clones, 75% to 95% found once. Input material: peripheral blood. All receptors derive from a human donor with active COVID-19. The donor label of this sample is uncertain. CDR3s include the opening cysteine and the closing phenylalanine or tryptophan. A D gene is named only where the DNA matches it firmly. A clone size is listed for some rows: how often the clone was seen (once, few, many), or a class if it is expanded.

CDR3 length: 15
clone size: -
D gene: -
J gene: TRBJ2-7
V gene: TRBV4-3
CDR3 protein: CASSQDLTVSYEQYF
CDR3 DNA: TGCGCCAGCAGCCAAGATCTGACAGTCTCCTACGAGCAGTACTTC

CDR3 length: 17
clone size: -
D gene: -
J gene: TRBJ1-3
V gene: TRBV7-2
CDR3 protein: CASSHQRDTSSGNTIYF
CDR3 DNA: TGTGCCAGCAGCCACCAACGCGACACCTCCAGCGGAAACACCATATATTTT

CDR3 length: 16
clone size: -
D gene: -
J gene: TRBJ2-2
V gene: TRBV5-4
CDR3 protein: CASSPNVRGFTGELFF
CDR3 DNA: TGTGCCAGCAGCCCTAACGTCAGGGGTTTCACCGGGGAGCTGTTTTTT

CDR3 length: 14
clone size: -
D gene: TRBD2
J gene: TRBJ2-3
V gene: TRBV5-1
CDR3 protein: CASRLSGGSDTQYF
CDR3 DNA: TGCGCCAGCAGACTTAGCGGGGGCTCAGATACGCAGTATTTT

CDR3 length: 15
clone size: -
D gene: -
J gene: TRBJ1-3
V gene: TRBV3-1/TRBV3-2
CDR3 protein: CASSRPQAGGNTIYF
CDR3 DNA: TGTGCCAGCAGCCGACCACAGGCGGGAGGAAACACCATATATTTT

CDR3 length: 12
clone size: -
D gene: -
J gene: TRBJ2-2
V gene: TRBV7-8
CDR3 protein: CAWGLDTGELFF
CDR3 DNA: TGTGCGTGGGGGCTTGACACCGGGGAGCTGTTTTTT

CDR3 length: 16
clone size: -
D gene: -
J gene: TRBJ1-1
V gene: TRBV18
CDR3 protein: CASSRLASSGNTEAFF
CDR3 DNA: TGTGCCAGCTCACGTCTCGCGTCGTCGGGAAACACTGAAGCTTTCTTT

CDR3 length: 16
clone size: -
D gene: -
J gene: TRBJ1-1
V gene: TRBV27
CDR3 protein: CASSLSGVRVNTEAFF
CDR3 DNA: TGTGCCAGCAGTTTATCCGGGGTGAGGGTGAACACTGAAGCTTTCTTT

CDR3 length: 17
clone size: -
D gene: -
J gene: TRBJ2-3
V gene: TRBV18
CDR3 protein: CASSLLRTATSTDTQYF
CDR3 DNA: TGTGCCAGCTCACTCCTCCGGACAGCGACTAGCACAGATACGCAGTATTTT

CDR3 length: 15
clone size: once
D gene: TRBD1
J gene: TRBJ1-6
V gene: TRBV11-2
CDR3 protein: CASSLSRGQGSPLHF
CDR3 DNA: TGTGCCAGCAGCTTAAGCAGGGGGCAAGGTTCACCCCTCCACTTT

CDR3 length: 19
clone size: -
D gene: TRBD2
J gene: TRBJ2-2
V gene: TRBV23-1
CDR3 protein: CASSQPRGVHNANTGELFF
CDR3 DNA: TGCGCCAGCAGTCAACCCCGGGGGGTACACAACGCGAACACCGGGGAGCTGTTTTTT

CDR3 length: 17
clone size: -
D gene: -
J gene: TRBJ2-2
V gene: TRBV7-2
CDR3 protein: CASSRPAGEAYTGELFF
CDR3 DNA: TGTGCCAGCAGCCGGCCAGCAGGGGAAGCCTACACCGGGGAGCTGTTTTTT

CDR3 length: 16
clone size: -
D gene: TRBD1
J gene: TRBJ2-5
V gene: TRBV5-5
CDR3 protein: CASSFFQGAKSETQYF
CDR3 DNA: TGTGCCAGCAGCTTTTTTCAGGGGGCGAAGTCTGAGACCCAGTACTTC

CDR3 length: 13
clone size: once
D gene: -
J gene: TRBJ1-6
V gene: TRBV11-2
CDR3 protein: CASSLLKTAPLHF
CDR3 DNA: TGTGCCAGCAGCTTACTGAAGACAGCACCCCTCCACTTT

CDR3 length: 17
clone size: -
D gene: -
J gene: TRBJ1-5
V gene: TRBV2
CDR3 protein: CASSLTGVDYSNQPQHF
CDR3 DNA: TGTGCCAGCAGTCTGACCGGAGTGGATTATAGCAATCAGCCCCAGCATTTT

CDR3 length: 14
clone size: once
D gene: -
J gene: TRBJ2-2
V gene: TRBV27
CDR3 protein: CASRDGLNTGELFF
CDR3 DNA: TGTGCCAGCAGGGACGGACTGAACACCGGGGAGCTGTTTTTT

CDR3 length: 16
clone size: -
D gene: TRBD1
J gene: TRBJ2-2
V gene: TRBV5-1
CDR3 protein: CASSFRTGGNTGELFF
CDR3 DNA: TGCGCCAGCAGCTTCCGGACAGGGGGGAACACCGGGGAGCTGTTTTTT

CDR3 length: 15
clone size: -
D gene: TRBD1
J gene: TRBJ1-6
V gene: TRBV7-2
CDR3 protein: CASSQQGFYGSPLHF
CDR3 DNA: TGTGCCAGCAGCCAACAGGGGTTTTACGGCTCACCCCTCCACTTT

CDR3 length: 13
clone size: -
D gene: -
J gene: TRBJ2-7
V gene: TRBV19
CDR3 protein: CASSPIAAYEQYF
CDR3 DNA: TGTGCCAGTAGTCCCATTGCGGCCTACGAGCAGTACTTC

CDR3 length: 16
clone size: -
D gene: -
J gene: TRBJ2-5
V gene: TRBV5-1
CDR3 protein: CASSPLGVVEGETQYF
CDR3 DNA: TGCGCCAGCAGCCCCCTCGGGGTCGTCGAGGGAGAGACCCAGTACTTC

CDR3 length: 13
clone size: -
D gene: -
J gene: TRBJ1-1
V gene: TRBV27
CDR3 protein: CASSLAENTEAFF
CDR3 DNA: TGTGCCAGCAGTTTAGCAGAGAACACTGAAGCTTTCTTT

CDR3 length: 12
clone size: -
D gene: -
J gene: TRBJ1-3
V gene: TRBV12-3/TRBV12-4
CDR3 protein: CASSRGGNTIYF
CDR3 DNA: TGTGCCAGCAGCCGAGGAGGAAACACCATATATTTT

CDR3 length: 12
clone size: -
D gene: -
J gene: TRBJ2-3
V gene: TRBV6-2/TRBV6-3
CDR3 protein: CASSGQTDTQYF
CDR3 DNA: TGTGCCAGCAGTGGACAGACAGATACGCAGTATTTT

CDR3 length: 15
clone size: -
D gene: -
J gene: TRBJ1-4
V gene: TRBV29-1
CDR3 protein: CSVLILAGPSEKLFF
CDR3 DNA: TGCAGCGTCCTCATTCTCGCGGGGCCGAGTGAAAAACTGTTTTTT

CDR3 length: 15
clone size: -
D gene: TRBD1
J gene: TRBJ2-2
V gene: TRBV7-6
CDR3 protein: CASSLTGANTGELFF
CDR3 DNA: TGTGCCAGCAGCTTGACAGGGGCGAACACCGGGGAGCTGTTTTTT

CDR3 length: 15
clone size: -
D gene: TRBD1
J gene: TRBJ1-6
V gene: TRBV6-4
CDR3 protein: CASSEGTGRNSPLHF
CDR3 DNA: TGTGCCAGCAGTGAGGGGACAGGGAGAAATTCACCCCTCCACTTT

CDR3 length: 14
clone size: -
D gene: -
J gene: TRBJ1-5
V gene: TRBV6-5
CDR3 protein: CASSLSGGYQPQHF
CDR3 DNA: TGTGCCAGCAGCTTATCTGGGGGCTATCAGCCCCAGCATTTT

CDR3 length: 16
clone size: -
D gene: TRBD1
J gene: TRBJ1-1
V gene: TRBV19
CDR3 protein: CASSPLPGGGMTEAFF
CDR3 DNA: TGTGCCAGTAGTCCTCTCCCAGGGGGCGGGATGACTGAAGCTTTCTTT

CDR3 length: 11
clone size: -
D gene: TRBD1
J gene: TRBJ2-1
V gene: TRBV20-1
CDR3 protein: CSVTQGREQFF
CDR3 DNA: TGCAGTGTTACACAGGGGCGAGAGCAGTTCTTC

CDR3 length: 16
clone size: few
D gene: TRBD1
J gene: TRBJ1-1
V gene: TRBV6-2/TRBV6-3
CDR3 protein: CASSYRTGWGNTEAFF
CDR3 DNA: TGTGCCAGCAGTTATCGGACAGGGTGGGGGAACACTGAAGCTTTCTTT

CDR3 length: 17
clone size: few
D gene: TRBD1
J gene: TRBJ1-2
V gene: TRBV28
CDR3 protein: CASSSRAAGTGFGGYTF
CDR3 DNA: TGTGCCAGCAGTTCTCGCGCCGCCGGGACAGGCTTTGGGGGCTACACCTTC

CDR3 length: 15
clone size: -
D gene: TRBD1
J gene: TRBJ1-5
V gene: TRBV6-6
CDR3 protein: CASSQDRRGNQPQHF
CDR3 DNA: TGTGCCAGCAGCCAGGACAGGCGGGGCAATCAGCCCCAGCATTTT

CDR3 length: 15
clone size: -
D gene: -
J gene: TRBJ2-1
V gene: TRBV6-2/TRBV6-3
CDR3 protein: CASSYGRTRAHEQFF
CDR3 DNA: TGTGCCAGCAGTTATGGACGTACGAGGGCCCATGAGCAGTTCTTC

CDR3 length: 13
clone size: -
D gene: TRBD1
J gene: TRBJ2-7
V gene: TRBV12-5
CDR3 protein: CASGLGTVYEQYF
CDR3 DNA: TGTGCTAGTGGTTTAGGGACAGTCTACGAGCAGTACTTC

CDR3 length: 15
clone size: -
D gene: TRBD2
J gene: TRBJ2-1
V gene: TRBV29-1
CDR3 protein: CSVESRAGFYNEQFF
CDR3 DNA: TGCAGCGTTGAATCTAGAGCGGGGTTCTACAATGAGCAGTTCTTC

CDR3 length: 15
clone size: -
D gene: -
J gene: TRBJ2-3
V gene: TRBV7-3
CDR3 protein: CASSKTGVGADTQYF
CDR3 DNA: TGTGCCAGCAGCAAAACGGGGGTCGGTGCAGATACGCAGTATTTT

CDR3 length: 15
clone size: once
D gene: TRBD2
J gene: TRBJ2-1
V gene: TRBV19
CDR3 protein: CASATSGGSYNEQFF
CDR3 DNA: TGTGCCAGCGCGACTAGCGGGGGAAGCTACAATGAGCAGTTCTTC

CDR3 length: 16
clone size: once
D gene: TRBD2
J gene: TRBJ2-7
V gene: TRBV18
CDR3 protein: CASSPSKAGGAYEQYF
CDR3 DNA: TGTGCCAGCTCACCATCGAAAGCGGGGGGCGCCTACGAGCAGTACTTC

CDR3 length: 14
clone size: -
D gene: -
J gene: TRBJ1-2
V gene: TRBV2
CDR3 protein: CASSLATTNYGYTF
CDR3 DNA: TGTGCCAGCAGTCTTGCGACAACTAACTATGGCTACACCTTC

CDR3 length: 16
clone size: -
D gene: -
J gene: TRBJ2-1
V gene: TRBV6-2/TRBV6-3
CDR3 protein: CASSYMAGQTNNEQFF
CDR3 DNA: TGTGCCAGCAGTTACATGGCGGGACAGACTAACAATGAGCAGTTCTTC

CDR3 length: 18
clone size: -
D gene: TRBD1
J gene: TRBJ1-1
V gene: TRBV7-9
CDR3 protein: CASSILLGRGQENTEAFF
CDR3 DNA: TGTGCCAGCAGCATACTATTGGGCAGGGGGCAGGAGAACACTGAAGCTTTCTTT

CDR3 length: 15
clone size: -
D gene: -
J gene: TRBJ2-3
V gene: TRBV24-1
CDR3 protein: CATSDPQVSTDTQYF
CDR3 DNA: TGTGCCACCAGTGATCCTCAGGTTAGCACAGATACGCAGTATTTT

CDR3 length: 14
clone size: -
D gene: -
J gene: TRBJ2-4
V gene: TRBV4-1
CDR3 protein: CASSLTSSGNIQYF
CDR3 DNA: TGCGCCAGCAGCCTCACTAGCTCGGGAAACATTCAGTACTTC

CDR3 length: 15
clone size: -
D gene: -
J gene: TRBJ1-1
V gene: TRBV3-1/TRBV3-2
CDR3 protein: CASTPPVLQNTEAFF
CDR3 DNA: TGTGCCAGCACCCCGCCAGTCTTACAAAACACTGAAGCTTTCTTT

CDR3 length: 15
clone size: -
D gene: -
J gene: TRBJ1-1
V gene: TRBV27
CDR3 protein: CASSTSWGGRTEAFF
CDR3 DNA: TGTGCCAGCAGCACATCATGGGGCGGTCGCACTGAAGCTTTCTTT

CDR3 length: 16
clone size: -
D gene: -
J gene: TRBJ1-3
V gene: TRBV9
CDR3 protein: CASSGAPGDSGNTIYF
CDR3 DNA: TGTGCCAGCAGCGGCGCGCCGGGGGACTCTGGAAACACCATATATTTT

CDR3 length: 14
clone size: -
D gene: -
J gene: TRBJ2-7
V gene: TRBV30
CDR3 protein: CAWSAQLGVNEQYF
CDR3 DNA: TGTGCCTGGAGTGCCCAACTCGGGGTTAACGAGCAGTACTTC

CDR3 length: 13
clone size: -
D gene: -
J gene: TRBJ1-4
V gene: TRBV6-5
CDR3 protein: CASGETVNEKLFF
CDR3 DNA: TGTGCCAGCGGGGAGACGGTTAATGAAAAACTGTTTTTT

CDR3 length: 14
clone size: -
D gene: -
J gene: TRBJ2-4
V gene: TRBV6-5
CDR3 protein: CASRKTGEGNIQYF
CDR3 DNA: TGTGCCAGCAGGAAGACAGGGGAGGGAAACATTCAGTACTTC

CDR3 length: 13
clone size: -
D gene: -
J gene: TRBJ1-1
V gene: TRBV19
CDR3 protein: CASGRRMNTEAFF
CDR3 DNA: TGTGCCAGTGGGAGGCGAATGAACACTGAAGCTTTCTTT

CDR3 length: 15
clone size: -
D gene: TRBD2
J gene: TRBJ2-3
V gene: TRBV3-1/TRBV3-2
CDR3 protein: CASSLSGVVTDTQYF
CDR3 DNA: TGTGCCAGCAGCTTAAGCGGGGTGGTCACAGATACGCAGTATTTT

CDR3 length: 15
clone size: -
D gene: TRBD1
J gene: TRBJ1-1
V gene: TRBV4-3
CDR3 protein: CASSQAWTGNTEAFF
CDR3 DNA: TGCGCCAGCAGCCAAGCTTGGACAGGGAACACTGAAGCTTTCTTT